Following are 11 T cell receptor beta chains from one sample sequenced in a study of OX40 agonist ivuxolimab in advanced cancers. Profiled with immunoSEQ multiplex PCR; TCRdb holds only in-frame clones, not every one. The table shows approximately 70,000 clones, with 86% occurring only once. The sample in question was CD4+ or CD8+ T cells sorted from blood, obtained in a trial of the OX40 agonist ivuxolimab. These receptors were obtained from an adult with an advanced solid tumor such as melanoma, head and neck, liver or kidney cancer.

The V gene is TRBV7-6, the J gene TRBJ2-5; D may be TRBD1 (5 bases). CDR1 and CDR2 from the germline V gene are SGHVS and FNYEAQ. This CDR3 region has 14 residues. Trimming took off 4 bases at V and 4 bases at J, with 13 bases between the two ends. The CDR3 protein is CASSYTGGGETQYF. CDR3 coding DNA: TGTGCCAGCAGCTATACAGGCGGTGGAGAGACCCAGTACTTC.

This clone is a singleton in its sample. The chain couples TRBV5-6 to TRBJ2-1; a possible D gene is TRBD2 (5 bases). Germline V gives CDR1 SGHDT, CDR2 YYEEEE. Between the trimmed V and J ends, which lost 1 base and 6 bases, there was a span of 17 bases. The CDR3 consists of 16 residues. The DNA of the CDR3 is TGTGCCAGCAGCTTGAGGGCAAACCCTGGAGGCAATGAGCAGTTCTTC. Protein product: CASSLRANPGGNEQFF.

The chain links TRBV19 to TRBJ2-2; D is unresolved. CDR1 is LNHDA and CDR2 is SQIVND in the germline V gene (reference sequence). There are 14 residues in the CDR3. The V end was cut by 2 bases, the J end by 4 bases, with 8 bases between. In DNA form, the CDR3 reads TGTGCCAGTAGTATACGTCCTAGCACCGGGGAGCTGTTTTTT. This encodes CASSIRPSTGELFF.

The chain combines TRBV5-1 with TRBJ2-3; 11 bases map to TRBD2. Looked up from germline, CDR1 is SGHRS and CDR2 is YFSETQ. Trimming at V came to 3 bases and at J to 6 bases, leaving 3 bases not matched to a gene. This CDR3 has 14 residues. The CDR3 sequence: CASSYGTSGDTQYF. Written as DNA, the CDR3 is TGCGCCAGCAGCTACGGGACTAGCGGCGATACGCAGTATTTT.

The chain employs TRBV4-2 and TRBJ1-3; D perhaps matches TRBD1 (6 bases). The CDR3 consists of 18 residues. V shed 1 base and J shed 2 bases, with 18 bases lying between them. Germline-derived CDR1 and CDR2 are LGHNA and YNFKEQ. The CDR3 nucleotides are TGTGCCAGCAGCCAAGGGCTAACCGGGGGGCAAGCTGGAAACACCATATATTTT. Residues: CASSQGLTGGQAGNTIYF.

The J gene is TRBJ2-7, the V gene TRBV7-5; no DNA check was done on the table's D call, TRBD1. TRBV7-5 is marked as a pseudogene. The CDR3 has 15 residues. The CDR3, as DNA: TGTGCCAGAAGCTTATTTGCTAGTCAGGGCTGCGAGCAGTACTTC. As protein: CARSLFASQGCEQYF.

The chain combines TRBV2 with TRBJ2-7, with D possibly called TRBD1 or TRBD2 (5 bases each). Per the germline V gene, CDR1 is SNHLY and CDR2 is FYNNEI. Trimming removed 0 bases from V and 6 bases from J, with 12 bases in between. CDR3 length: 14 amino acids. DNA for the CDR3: TGTGCCAGCAGTGAAGCGTGGGACGCCCCCGAGCAGTACTTC. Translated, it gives CASSEAWDAPEQYF.

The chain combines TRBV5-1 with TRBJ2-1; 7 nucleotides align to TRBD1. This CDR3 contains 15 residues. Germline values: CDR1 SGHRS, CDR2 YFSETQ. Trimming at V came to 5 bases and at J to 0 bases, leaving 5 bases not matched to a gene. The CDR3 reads CASRYRDSSYNEQFF. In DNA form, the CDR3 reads TGCGCCAGCAGGTACAGGGACAGCTCCTACAATGAGCAGTTCTTC.

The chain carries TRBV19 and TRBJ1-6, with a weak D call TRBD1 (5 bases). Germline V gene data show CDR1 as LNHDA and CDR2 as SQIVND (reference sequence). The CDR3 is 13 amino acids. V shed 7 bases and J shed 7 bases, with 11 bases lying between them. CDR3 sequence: CASNEGTNSPLHF. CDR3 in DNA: TGTGCCAGTAATGAGGGGACCAATTCACCCCTCCACTTT.

The CDR3 DNA follows: TGTGCCAGCGCGTGGGTGCTCAAGAACACTGAAGCTTTCTTT. It translates to CASAWVLKNTEAFF. This sequence joins TRBV2 and TRBJ1-1, with unresolved D. The CDR3 loop spans 14 amino acids. The germline V and J ends were trimmed by 8 bases and 1 base, with 14 bases remaining between them. Germline-derived CDR1 and CDR2 are SNHLY and FYNNEI.

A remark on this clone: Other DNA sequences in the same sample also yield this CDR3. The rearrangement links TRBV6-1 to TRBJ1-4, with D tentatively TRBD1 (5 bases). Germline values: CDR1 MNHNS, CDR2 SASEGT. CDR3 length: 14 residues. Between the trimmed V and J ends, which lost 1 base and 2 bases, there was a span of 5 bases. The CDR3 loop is CASSEGGTNEKLFF. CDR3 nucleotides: TGTGCCAGCAGTGAAGGGGGCACTAATGAAAAACTGTTTTTT.